Each of the 17 T cell receptor beta chains below was sequenced from the same sample in a study of CD8+ T cells in alopecia areata. Treatment of the sample: oral pan-JAK inhibitor, 5-10 mg twice daily. cDNA prepared by RNA extraction and subsequent reverse transcription served as the template for sequencing. Only in-frame clones appear in the TCRdb table, and some are missing; sequencing was by immunoSEQ multiplex PCR. The sample records about 270,000 clones, 60% being singletons. The sequencing used CD4+ T cells sorted from blood, collected at approximately week 52, from a patient treated with tofacitinib. The receptors were sampled from a human donor with alopecia areata.

In this sample, this clone turned up a few times. CDR3 nucleotide sequence: TGTGCCAGCAGCTTGGGACTAGCGAGAGAGACCCAGTACTTC. Protein sequence: CASSLGLARETQYF. The chain uses TRBV5-5 and TRBJ2-5; 8 bases fit TRBD2. Germline assignment: CDR1 SGHKS and CDR2 YYEKEE (reference sequence). The junction had 2 bases not matched to a gene; V was cut back by 0 bases and J by 4 bases. This CDR3 spans 14 amino acids.

This clone was observed a few times. The rearrangement uses TRBV11-2 and TRBJ2-1, with 9 bases that match TRBD1. The CDR3 contains 15 residues. Looked up from germline, CDR1 is SGHAT and CDR2 is FQNNGV. Unmatched junction bases numbered 1, after V lost 0 bases and J lost 4 bases. In DNA, the CDR3 is TGTGCCAGCAGCTTAGAACAGGGGGCATACAATGAGCAGTTCTTC. This codes for CASSLEQGAYNEQFF.

This chain links TRBV11-3 with TRBJ2-7, with 7 bases matching TRBD1. Losses at the gene ends were 4 bases for V and 3 bases for J; bases not matched to a gene: 9. CDR3 length: 15 residues. The germline V gene encodes CDR1 SGHNT and CDR2 YENEEA. CDR3 residues: CASSSGAGTDYEQYF. Here the CDR3 DNA reads TGTGCCAGCAGCTCCGGCGCCGGGACAGACTACGAGCAGTACTTC. The whole variable domain, filled in from reference TRBV11-3 and TRBJ2-7, reads EAGVVQSPRYKIIEKKQPVAFWCNPISGHNTLYWYLQNLGQGPELLIRYENEEAVDDSQLPKDRFSAERLKGVDSTLKIQPAELGDSAVYLCASSSGAGTDYEQYFGPGTRLTVT.

The genes are TRBV30 and TRBJ1-2, with D unresolved. This CDR3 region has 13 residues. Trimming removed 3 bases from V and 8 bases from J, with 16 bases in between. Germline assignment: CDR1 GTSNPN and CDR2 SVGIG (reference sequence). CDR3 sequence reads: CAWRQVAVGGYTF. The CDR3 bases are TGTGCCTGGAGGCAGGTTGCCGTTGGCGGCTACACCTTC.

The V and J genes are TRBV10-3 and TRBJ1-5; TRBD1 is a possible D gene (5 bases). Trimming removed 4 bases from V and 5 bases from J, with 9 bases in between. The germline CDR1 and CDR2 sequences are ENHRY and SYGVKD. The CDR3 is 13 residues long. The CDR3 loop is CAISGTFDQPQHF. The CDR3 DNA is TGTGCCATCAGTGGGACATTTGATCAGCCCCAGCATTTT.

This clone has only a few counts. V usage is TRBV10-3 and J usage is TRBJ2-1; D possibly corresponds to TRBD1 (6 bases). The ends were cut back, 4 bases at V and 7 bases at J, with 8 bases in the middle. The CDR3 consists of 12 residues. Germline CDR1 ENHRY, CDR2 SYGVKD. CDR3 residues: CAISVGGNEQFF. The CDR3 coding sequence is TGTGCCATCAGTGTAGGGGGTAATGAGCAGTTCTTC.

This clone was found once. The rearrangement joins TRBV9 to TRBJ2-3; D is undetermined. With 0 bases removed from V and 2 bases from J, the gap between germline ends came to 7 bases. The CDR3 has 14 amino acids. Germline assignment: CDR1 SGDLS and CDR2 YYNGEE. CDR3: CASSVARNTDTQYF. The CDR3 bases are TGTGCCAGCAGCGTAGCCAGAAACACAGATACGCAGTATTTT.

The rearrangement uses TRBV25-1 and TRBJ2-3; D might be TRBD1 (5 bases). The length of the CDR3 is 14 residues. Germline-derived CDR1 and CDR2 are MGHDK and SYGVNS. Trimming stripped 10 bases from V and 0 bases from J, with 14 bases between. CDR3 loop: CATPSGSSTDTQYF. As DNA, the CDR3 is TGTGCCACCCCTTCAGGGTCTAGCACAGATACGCAGTATTTT.

Of note for this clone: Distinct nucleotide sequences in the sample also encode this CDR3. CDR3 residues: CSVGQGNTIYF. The DNA for the CDR3 is TGCAGCGTTGGACAGGGAAACACCATATATTTT. The chain employs TRBV29-1 and TRBJ1-3, with D possibly TRBD1 on 5 matching bases. There are 11 residues in the CDR3. Trimming removed 4 bases at V and 4 bases at J, with 5 bases between. CDR1 and CDR2 from the germline V gene are SQVTM and ANQGSEA.

The gene calls are TRBV30 and TRBJ1-1; TRBD1 might be the D (6 bases). The CDR3 consists of 13 residues. Trimming took off 3 bases at V and 1 base at J, with 9 bases between the two ends. CDR1 and CDR2 from the germline V gene are GTSNPN and SVGIG (reference sequence). In DNA form, the CDR3 reads TGTGCCTGGAGCCTCAGGGGGAACACTGAAGCTTTCTTT. Translating gives CAWSLRGNTEAFF.

V is TRBV9 and J is TRBJ1-5; 10 bases match TRBD1. The V and J ends lost 5 bases and 5 bases, in that order; junction bases with no gene match: 7. In germline, CDR1 is SGDLS, CDR2 YYNGEE. The CDR3 covers 15 residues. DNA of the CDR3: TGTGCCAGCAGTTCCGGGACAGGGGAATATCAGCCCCAGCATTTT. Amino acid sequence: CASSSGTGEYQPQHF. Complete variable domain (other parts from reference TRBV9 and TRBJ1-5): DSGVTQTPKHLITATGQRVTLRCSPRSGDLSVYWYQQSLDQGLQFLIQYYNGEERAKGNILERFSAQQFPDLHSELNLSSLELGDSALYFCASSSGTGEYQPQHFGDGTRLSIL.

The chain links TRBV4-1 to TRBJ1-2; possibly TRBD1 for D (6 bases). V dropped 2 bases and J dropped 0 bases, with 10 bases sitting between them. This CDR3 region has 15 residues. Per the germline V gene, CDR1 is MGHRA and CDR2 is YSYEKL. The CDR3 sequence: CASSQLGHTNYGYTF. The CDR3 DNA is TGCGCCAGCAGCCAACTGGGACATACTAACTATGGCTACACCTTC.

This chain uses TRBV14 with TRBJ2-1; 8 bases line up with TRBD1. The CDR3 consists of 14 residues. V trimming: 4 bases; J trimming: 3 bases; junction bases outside the gene matches: 2. CDR1 is SGHDN, CDR2 FVKESK, per germline. The CDR3 coding sequence is TGTGCCAGCAGCCCAGGGGGCTACTACAATGAGCAGTTCTTC. It specifies CASSPGGYYNEQFF.

This chain links TRBV18 with TRBJ1-6, with a possible D match to TRBD1 (5 bases). The germline V gene has CDR1 KGHSH and CDR2 LQKENI. The length of the CDR3 is 14 residues. V lost 3 bases and J 4 bases, leaving 7 bases between the germline ends. The CDR3 spells CASSPGTYNSPLHF. For the CDR3, the DNA is TGTGCCAGCTCACCCGGGACTTATAATTCACCCCTCCACTTT.

This chain joins TRBV4-2 and TRBJ2-1; unclear D gene. V lost 1 base, J lost 8 bases, and 15 bases lay in between. The CDR3 is 15 amino acids. The germline V gene encodes CDR1 LGHNA and CDR2 YNFKEQ. CDR3 nucleotide sequence: TGTGCCAGCAGCCAAGTTGGGGAAGGCCGTCATGAGCAGTTCTTC. As protein: CASSQVGEGRHEQFF.

The gene calls are TRBV15 and TRBJ1-5; D is undetermined. Per germline, CDR1 LNHNV and CDR2 YYDKDF (reference sequence). Trimming pared 1 base from V and 8 bases from J, leaving 6 bases between. The CDR3 length is 12 residues. CDR3: CATSRGTEPQHF. Written as DNA, the CDR3 is TGTGCCACCAGCAGAGGAACAGAGCCCCAGCATTTT.

This clone appeared a few times. The chain joins TRBV7-9 to TRBJ2-5; 9 bases match TRBD2. Germline CDR1 SEHNR, CDR2 FQNEAQ (reference sequence). V gave up 5 bases and J gave up 1 base; unmatched junction bases: 8. The CDR3 sequence is 16 residues long. The CDR3 region has the DNA TGTGCCAGCAGCGCCGGACTAGCGTCGGTCCAAGAGACCCAGTACTTC. This translates into CASSAGLASVQETQYF.